Given below is one T cell receptor beta chain in context. Its antigen is undetermined. Libraries were prepared by immunoSEQ multiplex PCR; TCRdb keeps only in-frame clonotypes and omits some of them. The top ten clones hold less than 6.5% of a sample with 100,000 to 150,000 clones, 75% to 90% of them seen once. Trimming removed 5 bases from V and 2 bases from J; junction bases left unmatched: 6. The CDR3 has 15 amino acids. Germline lookup yields CDR1 LNHNV and CDR2 YYDKDF (reference sequence). The sample belongs to a study of T cell responses to AZD1222 COVID-19 vaccine. General study findings and limits: Of spike-specific TCRs, nearly half reportedly target regions left unmutated in variants. Scientists sampled the repertoires only once the peak T cell response had passed. The donor group comprised mostly white British people and more females; the analysis possibly underestimated clonal diversity. Researchers report vaccine-associated CD4 TCRs spanning spike, with dominance at 160-218 and 743-854.

The rearrangement uses TRBV15 and TRBJ1-5; 7 bases fit TRBD1. This clonotype was sampled from an adult in good health. This material consisted of peripheral blood, taken on day 0 of AZD1222 vaccination. Here the CDR3 reads CATSQQGKGNQPQHF. The CDR3 nucleotides are TGTGCCACCAGCCAACAGGGGAAAGGCAATCAGCCCCAGCATTTT.